This record concerns one TCR beta chain sequence. Antigen: not known. This entry belongs to a study of cytomegalovirus exposure and HLA in healthy donors. Study information: Previous work identified 90 million to 130 million unique TCR beta sequences from 200 million or so T cells.

This PCR relied on a set of 60 Vbeta primers and 13 Jbeta primers. Here immunoSEQ multiplex PCR was the method, and the copy in TCRdb shows in-frame clones only, minus some. The table has 150,000 to 200,000 clones, roughly 87% seen once. This CDR3 has 15 residues. The V gene lost 6 bases and the J gene lost 3 bases, with 14 bases spanning the gap. Study results and limitations: CMV serostatus was the only immune exposure information that was available. Later on, an analysis showed TCR association rates differing by HLA locus, with DRB1 the most and HLA-C the fewest.

The J gene is TRBJ2-2, the V gene TRBV23-1, with D unclear. TRBV23-1 is an ORF; its function is uncertain. This TCR was recovered from a girl under three years old in good health and CMV-seronegative. Sequenced material: PBMCs. The CDR3 bases are TGCGCCAGCAGCCCAGTTACAGCCGACACCGGGGAGCTGTTTTTT. Translating it yields CASSPVTADTGELFF.